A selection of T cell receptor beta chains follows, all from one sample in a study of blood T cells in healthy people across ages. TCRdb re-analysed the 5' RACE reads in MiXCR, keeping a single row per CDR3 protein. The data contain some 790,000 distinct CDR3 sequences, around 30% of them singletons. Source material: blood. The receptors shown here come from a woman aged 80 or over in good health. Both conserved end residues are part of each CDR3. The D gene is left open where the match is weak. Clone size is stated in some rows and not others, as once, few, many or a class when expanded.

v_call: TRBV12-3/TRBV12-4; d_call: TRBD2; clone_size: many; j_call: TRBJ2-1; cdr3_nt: TGTGCCAGCAGGCGGACTAGCGGGGGGTTCACTAATGAGCAGTTCTTC; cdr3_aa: CASRRTSGGFTNEQFF
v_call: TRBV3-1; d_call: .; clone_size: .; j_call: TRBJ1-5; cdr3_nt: TGCGCCAGCAGCCAAGATGGGGGAGGGACGCCCCAGCATTTT; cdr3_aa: CASSQDGGGTPQHF
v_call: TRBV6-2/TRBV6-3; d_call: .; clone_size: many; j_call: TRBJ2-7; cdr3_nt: TGTGCCAGCAGTTACTCCTCAGTACCCCGAACCTACGAGCAGTACTTC; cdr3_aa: CASSYSSVPRTYEQYF
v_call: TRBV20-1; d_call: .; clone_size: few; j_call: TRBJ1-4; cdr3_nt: TGCAGTGCTTACTCACAGGGAATAAATGAAAAACTGTTTTTT; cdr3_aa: CSAYSQGINEKLFF
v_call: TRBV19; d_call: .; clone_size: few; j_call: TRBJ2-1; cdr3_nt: TGTGCCAGTAGAAGGTGGGCGGGGCAAGACAATGAGCAGTTCTTC; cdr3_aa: CASRRWAGQDNEQFF
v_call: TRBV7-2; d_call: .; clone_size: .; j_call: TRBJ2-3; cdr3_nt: TGTGCCACCACCCTGGGGAGGGGGCGGAGCACAGATACGCAGTATTTT; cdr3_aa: CATTLGRGRSTDTQYF
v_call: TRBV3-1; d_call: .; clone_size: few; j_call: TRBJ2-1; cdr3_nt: TGTGCCAGCAGCCAAATGAGCTCCTACAATGAGCAGTTCTTC; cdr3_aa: CASSQMSSYNEQFF
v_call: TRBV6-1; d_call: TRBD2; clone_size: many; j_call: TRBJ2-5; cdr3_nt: TGTGCCACCACCCGGGACTACAAAGAGACCCAGTACTTC; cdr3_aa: CATTRDYKETQYF
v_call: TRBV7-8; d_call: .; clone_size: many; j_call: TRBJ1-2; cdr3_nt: TGTGCCAGCAGCACGGAGATATTCGGCTACACCTTC; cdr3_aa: CASSTEIFGYTF
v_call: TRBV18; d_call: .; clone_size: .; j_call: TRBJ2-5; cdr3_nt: TGTGCCAGCTCACCAAGCAGCGTGGTCGGGAAGACCCAGTACTTC; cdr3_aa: CASSPSSVVGKTQYF